These T cell receptor beta chains were read from a single sample in a study of beta chain features in type 1 diabetes. Repertoires were generated with immunoSEQ multiplex PCR, while TCRdb's copy carries only in-frame clones and drops some. The table lists roughly 38,000 clones, 65% to 80% of them singletons. Sequences were obtained from Tregs from blood. The receptors were gathered from a man younger than 45 with type 1 diabetes. Some clones in this sample may be carry-over from other donors' samples. Each CDR3 is given with its conserved first and last residue. Fields, in order: V gene, D gene, clone size, J gene, CDR3 DNA, CDR3 protein. D genes are given only for firm matches. Only part of the rows carry a size: once, few, many, or a class if the clone is expanded.

v_call: TRBV5-1
d_call: TRBD1
clone_size: .
j_call: TRBJ2-3
cdr3_nt: TGCGCCAGCAGCTTGGGGGACAGCAGGACAGATACGCAGTATTTT
cdr3_aa: CASSLGDSRTDTQYF

v_call: TRBV5-4
d_call: .
clone_size: .
j_call: TRBJ2-2
cdr3_nt: TGTGCCAGCAGCTTGGCCGTAGCCCCCACGGGCGGGGAGCTGTTTTTT
cdr3_aa: CASSLAVAPTGGELFF

v_call: TRBV9
d_call: TRBD2
clone_size: .
j_call: TRBJ2-3
cdr3_nt: TGTGCCAGCAGCCGACCCGGGACTAGTGATACGCAGTATTTT
cdr3_aa: CASSRPGTSDTQYF

v_call: TRBV7-3
d_call: TRBD2
clone_size: .
j_call: TRBJ2-1
cdr3_nt: TGTGCCAGCAGCCCAGCGGGGGGCTACAATGAGCAGTTCTTC
cdr3_aa: CASSPAGGYNEQFF

v_call: TRBV7-8
d_call: TRBD2
clone_size: .
j_call: TRBJ2-1
cdr3_nt: TGTGCCAGCAGCCGGGGGGGGTTAAGCAATGAGCAGTTCTTC
cdr3_aa: CASSRGGLSNEQFF

v_call: TRBV9
d_call: .
clone_size: .
j_call: TRBJ2-1
cdr3_nt: TGTGCCAGCAGCAAGCGACTAGGGGCTGAGCAGTTCTTC
cdr3_aa: CASSKRLGAEQFF

v_call: TRBV6-1
d_call: .
clone_size: .
j_call: TRBJ2-3
cdr3_nt: TGTGCCAGCAGCATCTTGTCCCTAGGAGCGCAGTATTTT
cdr3_aa: CASSILSLGAQYF

v_call: TRBV7-3
d_call: TRBD2
clone_size: .
j_call: TRBJ2-2
cdr3_nt: TGTGCCAGCAGCCCGACTAGCGGGGGGAGGGAGCTGTTTTTT
cdr3_aa: CASSPTSGGRELFF

v_call: TRBV10-3
d_call: TRBD1
clone_size: .
j_call: TRBJ2-7
cdr3_nt: TGTGCCATCAGCTTAGACAGGGGGGACCCCTACGAGCAGTACTTC
cdr3_aa: CAISLDRGDPYEQYF

v_call: TRBV5-4
d_call: TRBD2
clone_size: .
j_call: TRBJ2-3
cdr3_nt: TGTGCCAGCAGCTTGGGACTAGCGGGGGACCCCGGGGGAGATACGCAGTATTTT
cdr3_aa: CASSLGLAGDPGGDTQYF

v_call: TRBV28
d_call: .
clone_size: .
j_call: TRBJ2-3
cdr3_nt: TGTGCCAGCAGTTTCCTCCTGTATACGCAGTATTTT
cdr3_aa: CASSFLLYTQYF

v_call: TRBV6-5
d_call: TRBD1
clone_size: .
j_call: TRBJ1-5
cdr3_nt: TGTGCCAGCAGGGCCGGGACAGATAATCAGCCCCAGCATTTT
cdr3_aa: CASRAGTDNQPQHF

v_call: TRBV5-1
d_call: .
clone_size: once
j_call: TRBJ1-3
cdr3_nt: TGCGCCAGCAGCTTGGCAGGGCGCGGAAACACCATATATTTT
cdr3_aa: CASSLAGRGNTIYF

v_call: TRBV5-1
d_call: .
clone_size: .
j_call: TRBJ2-1
cdr3_nt: TGCGCCAGCAGCTTCGAGAGTAGCTCCTACAATGAGCAGTTCTTC
cdr3_aa: CASSFESSSYNEQFF

v_call: TRBV2
d_call: TRBD2
clone_size: .
j_call: TRBJ2-2
cdr3_nt: TGTGCCAGCAGGGGACTAGCCCCGGGCACCGGGGAGCTGTTTTTT
cdr3_aa: CASRGLAPGTGELFF

v_call: TRBV7-2
d_call: TRBD1
clone_size: .
j_call: TRBJ1-6
cdr3_nt: TGTGCCAGCAGCCCAGGACAGGCCAGTGGTTCACCCCTCCACTTT
cdr3_aa: CASSPGQASGSPLHF

v_call: TRBV5-5
d_call: TRBD2
clone_size: .
j_call: TRBJ2-5
cdr3_nt: TGTGCCAGCAGCTTGGGACTAGCTCAAGAGACCCAGTACTTC
cdr3_aa: CASSLGLAQETQYF

v_call: TRBV4-1
d_call: TRBD2
clone_size: .
j_call: TRBJ2-1
cdr3_nt: TGTGCCAGCAGCCAAGAGACTAGCGGGGACGGGGATGAGCAGTTCTTC
cdr3_aa: CASSQETSGDGDEQFF

v_call: TRBV19
d_call: TRBD2
clone_size: .
j_call: TRBJ2-1
cdr3_nt: TGTGCCAGTAGTGCACTAGCGGGGATGTACAATGAGCAGTTCTTC
cdr3_aa: CASSALAGMYNEQFF

v_call: TRBV12-5
d_call: .
clone_size: .
j_call: TRBJ1-5
cdr3_nt: TGTGCTAGTGGCAGACAGAATCAGCCCCAGCATTTT
cdr3_aa: CASGRQNQPQHF

v_call: TRBV6-1
d_call: TRBD1
clone_size: few
j_call: TRBJ1-2
cdr3_nt: TGTGCCAGCAGTCACCTACAGGGGATCGGCTATGGCTACACCTTC
cdr3_aa: CASSHLQGIGYGYTF

v_call: TRBV10-3
d_call: .
clone_size: .
j_call: TRBJ1-1
cdr3_nt: TGTGCCATCAAAGTACAGCCAAACACTGAAGCTTTCTTT
cdr3_aa: CAIKVQPNTEAFF

v_call: TRBV2
d_call: TRBD1
clone_size: once
j_call: TRBJ2-7
cdr3_nt: TGTGCCAGCAGCGTACGGGCAGGGGGTAACAATTTGTACTTC
cdr3_aa: CASSVRAGGNNLYF

v_call: TRBV5-1
d_call: .
clone_size: .
j_call: TRBJ1-4
cdr3_nt: TGCGCCAGCAGCCCAGTGACAGGCCGAAATGAAAAACTGTTTTTT
cdr3_aa: CASSPVTGRNEKLFF

v_call: TRBV9
d_call: .
clone_size: .
j_call: TRBJ1-3
cdr3_nt: TGTGCCAGCAGCGCCTCGGCTGGAAACACCATATATTTT
cdr3_aa: CASSASAGNTIYF

v_call: TRBV7-3
d_call: TRBD1
clone_size: .
j_call: TRBJ2-7
cdr3_nt: TGTGCCAGCAGCTTAAACCCGGGACAGGGATCCGAGCAGTACTTC
cdr3_aa: CASSLNPGQGSEQYF

v_call: TRBV19
d_call: .
clone_size: .
j_call: TRBJ2-1
cdr3_nt: TGTGCCAGTAGTATTAGCTCCTACAATGAGCAGTTCTTC
cdr3_aa: CASSISSYNEQFF

v_call: TRBV7-6
d_call: TRBD2
clone_size: .
j_call: TRBJ2-1
cdr3_nt: TGTGCCAGCAGCCTGAAGTTCGCGGGGGGCGGGAGAGACAATGAGCAGTTCTTC
cdr3_aa: CASSLKFAGGGRDNEQFF

v_call: TRBV29-1
d_call: TRBD1
clone_size: .
j_call: TRBJ2-1
cdr3_nt: TGCAGCGTTGAAGATCGAGTGGCAGGGGGTTACAATGAGCAGTTCTTC
cdr3_aa: CSVEDRVAGGYNEQFF